This entry lists 12 T cell receptor beta chains sequenced from one sample in a study of OX40 agonist ivuxolimab in advanced cancers. The library was made by the immunoSEQ multiplex PCR assay. TCRdb obtained this table from immuneACCESS and retained in-frame rearrangements with V and J assigned. These tables miss some clones; where compared with another copy, unresolved V genes account for less than half of the shortfall, and the remainder is unexplained. The sample data list tens of thousands of clones, and under 90% of these were observed just once. The ten largest clones add up to roughly 4.8% of the sample. The sample here was CD4+ or CD8+ T cells sorted from blood, taken in a trial of the OX40 agonist ivuxolimab. These receptor sequences come from an adult with an advanced solid tumor such as melanoma, head and neck, liver or kidney cancer.

The chain has TRBV7-9 and TRBJ1-5; TRBD1 aligns across 7 bases. Trimming took 5 bases from V and 5 from J; bases not matched to a gene: 18. Germline-derived CDR1 and CDR2 are SEHNR and FQNEAQ (reference sequence). The CDR3 runs 18 residues. This CDR3 reads CASSLGTASSIRDQPQHF. The CDR3 DNA follows: TGTGCCAGCAGCCTGGGGACAGCATCTTCCATCAGAGATCAGCCCCAGCATTTT.

V is TRBV9 and J is TRBJ2-3; possible D gene TRBD2, 5 bases. The CDR3 runs to 14 residues. The V end lost 5 bases, the J end lost 6 bases, and 16 bases lay between the germline ends. Germline V CDR1 and CDR2: SGDLS, YYNGEE. CDR3 DNA sequence: TGTGCCAGCAGTAGAGGACTTCCCGAGGATACGCAGTATTTT. This gives the protein CASSRGLPEDTQYF.

The J gene is TRBJ2-7, the V gene TRBV4-2; 10 bases map to TRBD2. The length of the CDR3 is 17 residues. CDR1 and CDR2 (germline): LGHNA, YNFKEQ. The V and J ends lost 2 bases and 1 base, in that order; junction bases with no gene match: 8. The CDR3 reads CASSQPLETSGSYEQYF. CDR3 nucleotides: TGTGCCAGCAGCCAACCCTTAGAGACTAGCGGGTCCTACGAGCAGTACTTC.

The CDR3 coding sequence is TGCGCCAGCAGCTTGGCGGCAGGGGGCTTTAGGGTGAACACTGAAGCTTTCTTT. It translates to CASSLAAGGFRVNTEAFF. The chain links TRBV5-1 to TRBJ1-1, with 8 positions matching TRBD1. Per germline, CDR1 SGHRS and CDR2 YFSETQ. V shed 0 bases, J shed 0 bases, and the junction held 10 bases outside the gene matches. There are 18 residues in the CDR3.

The genes are TRBV19 and TRBJ1-2; TRBD1 aligns across 8 bases. The CDR3 extends over 15 amino acids. The V segment lost 1 base and the J segment 8 bases; nucleotides outside the gene matches: 9. Germline CDR1 LNHDA, CDR2 SQIVND (reference sequence). CDR3 sequence: CASSIGDRPLGGYTF. CDR3 coding DNA: TGTGCCAGTAGTATAGGGGACAGGCCCTTGGGGGGCTACACCTTC. Full variable domain (rest looked up from reference TRBV19 and TRBJ1-2): DGGITQSPKYLFRKEGQNVTLSCEQNLNHDAMYWYRQDPGQGLRLIYYSQIVNDFQKGDIAEGYSVSREKKESFPLTVTSAQKNPTAFYLCASSIGDRPLGGYTFGSGTRLTVV.

The rearrangement joins TRBV23-1 to TRBJ2-3; possibly TRBD2 for D (5 bases). TRBV23-1 is an ORF for which the function is uncertain. CDR3 size: 16 residues. The ends were cut back, 0 bases at V and 4 bases at J, with 14 bases in the middle. CDR3 protein: CASSQSSDCTADTQYF. CDR3 bases: TGCGCCAGCAGTCAATCTTCGGACTGTACCGCAGATACGCAGTATTTT.

The chain joins TRBV7-9 to TRBJ2-7, with unresolved D. V dropped 5 bases and J dropped 5 bases, with 7 bases sitting between them. The germline V gene encodes CDR1 SEHNR and CDR2 FQNEAQ (reference sequence). The CDR3 runs to 11 residues. The CDR3: CASSHFDEQYF. The DNA of the CDR3 is TGTGCCAGCAGCCACTTCGACGAGCAGTACTTC.

This rearrangement joins TRBV2 to TRBJ2-3; the D is unclear. V was trimmed by 3 bases and J by 0 bases, leaving 10 bases between them. Germline CDR1 reads SNHLY; CDR2 reads FYNNEI. The length of the CDR3 is 15 residues. The CDR3 is CASSDLQSSTDTQYF. The CDR3 DNA sequence: TGTGCCAGCAGTGACCTTCAGTCTAGCACAGATACGCAGTATTTT.

This chain joins TRBV27 and TRBJ2-3, with 12 nucleotides matching TRBD2. This CDR3 has 16 residues. CDR1 is MNHEY, CDR2 SMNVEV, per germline (reference sequence). Germline trimming cut 6 bases from V and 2 bases from J; bases unmatched to any gene: 6. CDR3 residues: CASSSWTSGDTDTQYF. DNA of the CDR3: TGTGCCAGCAGCTCCTGGACTAGCGGGGACACAGATACGCAGTATTTT.

J is TRBJ1-4 and V is TRBV5-5, with 11 positions matching TRBD1. After removal of 0 bases from V and 4 bases from J, the junction contained 11 bases not matched to a gene. Germline loops: CDR1 SGHKS, CDR2 YYEKEE (reference sequence). This CDR3 has 19 amino acids. CDR3 coding DNA: TGTGCCAGCAGCTTGGTAGGGACAGGGGGACCTCAGGATAATGAAAAACTGTTTTTT. Encoded protein: CASSLVGTGGPQDNEKLFF.

The chain is built from TRBV9 and TRBJ2-5; TRBD2 might be the D (6 bases). V lost 0 bases and J lost 5, with 11 bases in between. The CDR3 has 14 residues. The V gene's germline CDR1 is SGDLS and CDR2 YYNGEE. CDR3 in DNA: TGTGCCAGCAGCGTAGCCCGGGGGATGGAGACCCAGTACTTC. Translating gives CASSVARGMETQYF.

The chain links TRBV19 to TRBJ2-1; D is perhaps TRBD2 (6 bases). The V and J ends lost 2 bases and 2 bases respectively, with 10 bases between them. This CDR3 is 15 amino acids long. The germline CDR1 and CDR2 sequences are LNHDA and SQIVND (reference sequence). This CDR3 is CASSILGGTYNEQFF. The CDR3, as DNA: TGTGCCAGTAGTATATTGGGGGGAACCTACAATGAGCAGTTCTTC.